The 2 T cell receptor beta chains listed next were all sequenced from one sample in a study of blood T cell repertoires in COVID-19. TCRdb's copy holds only in-frame clones and misses some; the assay was immunoSEQ multiplex PCR. In the table there are some 490,000 clones, 75% to 90% of which are singletons. Sequenced input: peripheral blood. The receptors shown here come from a human donor in a cohort sampled during active COVID-19.

The gene calls are TRBV3-1 (or the pseudogene TRBV3-2) and TRBJ2-2; D is possibly TRBD2 (5 bases). V lost 4 bases to trimming and J lost 3 bases, with 12 bases between them. The CDR3 consists of 15 residues. Germline V gene sequence: CDR1 LGHDT, CDR2 YNNKEL (reference sequence). The DNA of the CDR3 is TGTGCCAGCAGCCTAGGAAGCGGTTACACCGGGGAGCTGTTTTTT. This gives the protein CASSLGSGYTGELFF.

The chain combines TRBV27 with TRBJ2-3; TRBD1 matches 8 bases. The CDR3 covers 16 residues. V lost 1 base to trimming and J lost 2 bases; unmatched junction nucleotides: 5. CDR1 and CDR2 from the germline V gene are MNHEY and SMNVEV (reference sequence). In DNA, the CDR3 is TGTGCCAGCAGTTTATTCCGGGACAGGTCCACAGATACGCAGTATTTT. This translates into CASSLFRDRSTDTQYF.